The clone carrying this T cell receptor (beta chain) has more than one count but fewer than ten. Antigen specificity is unknown. Next came a second PCR, run for about 7 to 12 cycles, which used a sample-barcoded 5' primer along with a J-beta primer mix. Every molecule of cDNA carried a tag from a template-switch adaptor with 12 random nucleotides. Using its own MiXCR run on the 5' RACE reads, TCRdb lists one record per CDR3 protein. Here the sample spans approximately 700,000 distinct CDR3 sequences, 32% being singletons. Donor samples were obtained from healthy Caucasian individuals from Russia, aged about 6 to 100. This CDR3 has 14 amino acids. Between the trimmed V and J ends, which lost 0 bases and 4 bases, there was a span of 10 bases. The germline V gene encodes CDR1 SGHRS and CDR2 YFSETQ. The data originate from a study of blood T cells in healthy people across ages. Whole-study results and caveats: Naive and antigen-experienced cells could not be conclusively compared, given unsorted PBMCs.

The chain couples TRBV5-1 to TRBJ1-1, with a weak D call TRBD1 (6 bases). Specimen: blood. The TCR originated in a woman of 80 years or more in good health. In nucleotides, the CDR3 is TGCGCCAGCAGCTTGGAACAGGGAATCACTGAAGCTTTCTTT. The encoded protein is CASSLEQGITEAFF.